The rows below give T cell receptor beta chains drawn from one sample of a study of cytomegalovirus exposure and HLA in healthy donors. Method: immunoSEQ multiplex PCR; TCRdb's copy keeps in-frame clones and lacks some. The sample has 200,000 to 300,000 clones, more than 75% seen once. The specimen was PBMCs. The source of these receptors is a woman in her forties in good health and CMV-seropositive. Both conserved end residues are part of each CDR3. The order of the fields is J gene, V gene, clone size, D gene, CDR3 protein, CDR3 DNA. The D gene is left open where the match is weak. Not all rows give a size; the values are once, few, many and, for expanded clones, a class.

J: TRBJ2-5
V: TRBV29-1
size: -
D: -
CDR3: CSVEDFGETQYF
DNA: TGCAGCGTTGAAGATTTCGGGGAGACCCAGTACTTC

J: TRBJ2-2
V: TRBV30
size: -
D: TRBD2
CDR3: CAWRFEAGVVGLGELFF
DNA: TGTGCCTGGAGGTTTGAAGCGGGAGTTGTAGGACTTGGGGAGCTGTTTTTT

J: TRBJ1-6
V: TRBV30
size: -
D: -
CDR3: CAWSTGYNSPLHF
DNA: TGTGCCTGGAGTACGGGATATAATTCACCCCTCCACTTT

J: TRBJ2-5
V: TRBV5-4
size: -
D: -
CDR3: CASSALQGGEETQYF
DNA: TGTGCCAGCAGCGCCTTACAGGGGGGGGAAGAGACCCAGTACTTC

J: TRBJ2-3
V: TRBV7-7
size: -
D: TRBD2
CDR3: CASSLGSGASTDTQYF
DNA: TGTGCTAGCAGCTTAGGTAGCGGGGCCAGCACAGATACGCAGTATTTT

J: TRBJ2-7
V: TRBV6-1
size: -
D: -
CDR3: CASSDARSLYEQYF
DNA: TGTGCCAGCAGTGACGCTAGGTCCTTGTACGAGCAGTACTTC

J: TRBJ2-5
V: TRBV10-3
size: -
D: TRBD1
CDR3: CAISGDRATGTQYF
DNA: TGTGCCATCAGTGGCGACAGGGCCACGGGGACCCAGTACTTC

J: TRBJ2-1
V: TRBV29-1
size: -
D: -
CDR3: CSVVLAGRYNEQFF
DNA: TGCAGCGTTGTCCTTGCGGGGAGATACAATGAGCAGTTCTTC

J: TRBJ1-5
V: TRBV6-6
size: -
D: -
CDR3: CASSYGTAGNQPQHF
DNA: TGTGCCAGCAGTTACGGGACTGCGGGGAATCAGCCCCAGCATTTT

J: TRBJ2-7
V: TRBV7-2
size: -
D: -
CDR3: CASSFRPLGDHEQYF
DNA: TGTGCCAGCAGTTTTAGGCCCCTAGGCGACCACGAGCAGTACTTC

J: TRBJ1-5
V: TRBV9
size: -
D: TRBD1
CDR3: CASSVEGTVGFFQPQHF
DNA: TGTGCCAGCAGCGTAGAGGGGACAGTCGGTTTCTTTCAGCCCCAGCATTTT

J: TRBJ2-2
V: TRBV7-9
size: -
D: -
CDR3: CASSLVAWTENTGELFF
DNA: TGTGCCAGCAGCTTAGTAGCGTGGACAGAGAACACCGGGGAGCTGTTTTTT

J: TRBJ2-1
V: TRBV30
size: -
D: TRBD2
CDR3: CAWSVQASGNEQFF
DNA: TGTGCCTGGAGTGTACAGGCTAGCGGCAATGAGCAGTTCTTC

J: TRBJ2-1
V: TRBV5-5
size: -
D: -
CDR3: CASSLESLGQGRDEQFF
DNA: TGTGCCAGCAGCTTGGAAAGTTTGGGCCAGGGGAGGGATGAGCAGTTCTTC

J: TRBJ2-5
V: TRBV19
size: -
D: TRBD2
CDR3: CASSIGGPSGETQYF
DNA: TGTGCCAGTAGTATAGGGGGTCCTAGCGGTGAGACCCAGTACTTC

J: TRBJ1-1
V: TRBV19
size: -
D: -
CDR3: CASSIGSKGAFF
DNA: TGTGCCAGTAGTATAGGTTCTAAGGGGGCTTTCTTT

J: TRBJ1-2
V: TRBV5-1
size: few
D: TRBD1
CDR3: CASSDRQGQGYGYTF
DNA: TGCGCCAGCAGCGACAGACAGGGGCAGGGCTATGGCTACACCTTC

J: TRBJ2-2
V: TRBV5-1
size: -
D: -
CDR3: CASSSTGTMNTGELFF
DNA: TGCGCCAGCAGCTCAACCGGGACAATGAACACCGGGGAGCTGTTTTTT

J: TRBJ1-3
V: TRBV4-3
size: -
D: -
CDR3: CASSQGGAAAGNTIYF
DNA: TGCGCCAGCAGCCAGGGGGGGGCAGCGGCTGGAAACACCATATATTTT

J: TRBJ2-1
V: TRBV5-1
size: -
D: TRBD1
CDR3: CASSFGQGSSYNEQFF
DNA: TGCGCCAGCAGCTTTGGACAGGGCAGCTCCTACAATGAGCAGTTCTTC

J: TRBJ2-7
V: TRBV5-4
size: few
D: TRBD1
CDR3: CASSQTGTGAYEQYF
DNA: TGTGCCAGCAGCCAGACCGGGACAGGGGCCTACGAGCAGTACTTC

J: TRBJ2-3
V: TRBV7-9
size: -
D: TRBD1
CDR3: CASSPGTGGTDTQYF
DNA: TGTGCCAGCAGCCCCGGGACAGGGGGCACAGATACGCAGTATTTT

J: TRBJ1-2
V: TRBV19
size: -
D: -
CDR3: CASSISSSGYGYTF
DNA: TGTGCCAGTAGTATATCCAGCTCGGGATATGGCTACACCTTC

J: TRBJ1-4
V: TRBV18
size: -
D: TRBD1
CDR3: CASSPRGQGSGEKLFF
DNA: TGTGCCAGCTCACCACGAGGACAGGGGAGCGGTGAAAAACTGTTTTTT

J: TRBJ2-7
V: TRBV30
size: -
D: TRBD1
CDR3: CAWSFRQGFYEQYF
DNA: TGTGCCTGGAGTTTCCGACAGGGTTTTTACGAGCAGTACTTC

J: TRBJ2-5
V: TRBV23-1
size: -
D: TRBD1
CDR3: CASSQSPNRDRTQWRYF
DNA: TGCGCCAGCAGTCAATCCCCGAACCGGGACAGGACACAGTGGCGGTACTTC

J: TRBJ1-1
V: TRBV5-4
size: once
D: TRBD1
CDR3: CASSLVQGAGNTEAFF
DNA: TGTGCCAGCAGCTTGGTACAGGGGGCCGGGAACACTGAAGCTTTCTTT

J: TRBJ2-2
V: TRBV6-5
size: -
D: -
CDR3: CASSYLDSTGELFF
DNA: TGTGCCAGCAGTTACTTAGACAGCACCGGGGAGCTGTTTTTT

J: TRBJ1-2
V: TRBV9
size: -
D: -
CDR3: CASSVGGEAGGYTF
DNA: TGTGCCAGCAGCGTGGGGGGGGAGGCTGGAGGCTACACCTTC

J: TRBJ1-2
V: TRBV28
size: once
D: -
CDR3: CASSLTSRGGAYGYTF
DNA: TGTGCCAGCAGTCTCACCTCTCGAGGGGGGGCCTATGGCTACACCTTC

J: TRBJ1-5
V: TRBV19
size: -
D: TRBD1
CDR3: CASRGDRGAPAEWPQHF
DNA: TGTGCCAGTAGAGGGGACAGGGGGGCCCCCGCCGAATGGCCCCAGCATTTT

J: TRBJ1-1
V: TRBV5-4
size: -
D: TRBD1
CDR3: CASSKSTGVSEAFF
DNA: TGTGCCAGCAGCAAATCAACAGGGGTCTCTGAAGCTTTCTTT

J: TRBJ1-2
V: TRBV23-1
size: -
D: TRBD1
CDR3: CASSQSSWQGALGYTF
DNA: TGCGCCAGCAGTCAATCGAGTTGGCAGGGGGCATTAGGCTACACCTTC

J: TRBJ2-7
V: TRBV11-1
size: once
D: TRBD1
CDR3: CASSSDRVTYEQYF
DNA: TGTGCCAGCAGCTCGGACAGGGTCACCTACGAGCAGTACTTC

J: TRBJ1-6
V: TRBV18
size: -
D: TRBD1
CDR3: CASSPLGTGVNSPLHF
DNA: TGTGCCAGCTCACCTCTGGGGACAGGGGTCAATTCACCCCTCCACTTT

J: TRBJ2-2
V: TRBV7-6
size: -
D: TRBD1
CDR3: CASSLTTGVGTGELFF
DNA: TGTGCCAGCAGCTTAACAACAGGGGTCGGCACCGGGGAGCTGTTTTTT

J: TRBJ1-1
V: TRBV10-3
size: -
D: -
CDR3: CAIRDGGDTEAFF
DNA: TGTGCCATCAGGGACGGGGGGGACACTGAAGCTTTCTTT

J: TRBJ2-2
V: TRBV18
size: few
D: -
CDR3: CASSPVGTGELFF
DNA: TGTGCCAGCTCACCAGTCGGCACCGGGGAGCTGTTTTTT

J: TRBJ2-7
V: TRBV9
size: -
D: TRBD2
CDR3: CASSVAGTSGNMQYF
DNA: TGTGCCAGCAGCGTAGCTGGGACTAGCGGGAATATGCAGTACTTC

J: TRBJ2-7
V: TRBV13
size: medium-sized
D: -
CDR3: CASSLGAFYEQYF
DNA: TGTGCCAGCAGCTTAGGAGCCTTCTACGAGCAGTACTTC

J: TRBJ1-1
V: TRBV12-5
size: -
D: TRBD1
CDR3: CASGRGRRVTEAFF
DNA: TGTGCTAGTGGCAGGGGGCGCAGGGTCACTGAAGCTTTCTTT

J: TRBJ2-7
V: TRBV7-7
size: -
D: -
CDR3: CASSYSPSYEQYF
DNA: TGTGCTAGCTCCTACAGCCCCTCCTACGAGCAGTACTTC

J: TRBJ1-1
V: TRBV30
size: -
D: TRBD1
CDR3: CAWRPNRGPNTEAFF
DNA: TGTGCCTGGAGACCTAACAGGGGCCCGAACACTGAAGCTTTCTTT

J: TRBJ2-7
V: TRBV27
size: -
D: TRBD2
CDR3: CASRTTSGGEQYF
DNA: TGTGCCAGCCGAACGACTAGCGGGGGCGAGCAGTACTTC

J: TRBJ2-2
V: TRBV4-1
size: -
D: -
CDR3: CASSPGASGVGGELFF
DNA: TGCGCCAGCAGCCCTGGTGCCTCAGGGGTGGGCGGGGAGCTGTTTTTT

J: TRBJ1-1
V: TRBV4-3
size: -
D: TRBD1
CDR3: CASSQQGEGEAFF
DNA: TGCGCCAGCAGCCAACAGGGGGAAGGTGAAGCTTTCTTT

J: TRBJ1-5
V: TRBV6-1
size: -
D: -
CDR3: CASSEAQDWNQPQHF
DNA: TGTGCCAGCAGTGAAGCTCAGGATTGGAATCAGCCCCAGCATTTT

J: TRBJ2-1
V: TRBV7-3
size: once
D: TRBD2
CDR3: CASSSLAGASYNEQFF
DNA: TGTGCCAGCAGCTCACTAGCGGGAGCGAGCTACAATGAGCAGTTCTTC

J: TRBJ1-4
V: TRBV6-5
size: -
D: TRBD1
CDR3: CASSYGTGDEKLFF
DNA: TGTGCCAGCAGTTACGGGACAGGGGATGAAAAACTGTTTTTT

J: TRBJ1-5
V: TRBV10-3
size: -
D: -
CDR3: CAISDRQGDGQPQHF
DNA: TGTGCCATCAGTGATCGCCAGGGCGATGGGCAGCCCCAGCATTTT

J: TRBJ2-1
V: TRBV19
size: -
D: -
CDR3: CASGSAGVWNEQFF
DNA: TGTGCCAGTGGGTCGGCAGGGGTTTGGAATGAGCAGTTCTTC

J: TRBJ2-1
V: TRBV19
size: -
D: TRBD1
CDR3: CASSRDRGSYNEQFF
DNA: TGTGCCAGTAGTAGAGACAGGGGTTCCTACAATGAGCAGTTCTTC

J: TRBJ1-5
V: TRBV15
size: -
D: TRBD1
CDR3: CATSRVGGVQPQHF
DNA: TGTGCCACCAGCAGAGTAGGGGGCGTTCAGCCCCAGCATTTT

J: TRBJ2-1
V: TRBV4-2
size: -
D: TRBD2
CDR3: CASSLLAGGLNEQFF
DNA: TGTGCCAGCAGCCTACTAGCGGGGGGCCTTAATGAGCAGTTCTTC

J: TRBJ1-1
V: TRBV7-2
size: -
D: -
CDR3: CASSLAADSREAFF
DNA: TGTGCCAGCAGCTTAGCCGCCGACTCTCGGGAAGCTTTCTTT